A single sample is the source of the 23 T cell receptor beta chains below, sequenced in a study of blood T cell repertoires in COVID-19. Produced via immunoSEQ multiplex PCR; TCRdb's table is partial and in-frame only. The sample lists more than 100,000 clones; around 79% were seen once. Material for sequencing was peripheral blood. The source of these receptors is an older man with acute or convalescent COVID-19.

This clone was detected only once. This chain connects TRBV19 to TRBJ1-2; 11 bases align to TRBD1. Trimming removed 4 bases from V and 6 bases from J; junction bases left unmatched: 7. Germline values: CDR1 LNHDA, CDR2 SQIVND (reference sequence). The length of the CDR3 is 15 residues. The CDR3 DNA sequence: TGTGCCAGTAGTACTTCCCGGACAGGGGGCAATGGCTACACCTTC. Its protein product is CASSTSRTGGNGYTF.

The rearrangement uses TRBV7-9 and TRBJ1-2; no reliable D call. In germline, CDR1 is SEHNR, CDR2 FQNEAQ (reference sequence). The length of the CDR3 is 14 residues. V lost 4 bases to trimming and J lost 4 bases, with 13 bases between them. The CDR3, as DNA: TGTGCCAGCAGCTCCGACCGGGTAGGCTATGGCTACACCTTC. It codes for CASSSDRVGYGYTF.

J is TRBJ1-2 and V is TRBV29-1; 9 nucleotides line up with TRBD1. V lost 4 bases to trimming and J lost 3 bases; unmatched junction nucleotides: 3. Germline V gives CDR1 SQVTM, CDR2 ANQGSEA. The CDR3 has 13 residues. CDR3 DNA: TGCAGCGTTGGGGACAGGGTTGACTATGGCTACACCTTC. Residues: CSVGDRVDYGYTF.

CDR3: CATSGSGANVLTF. The CDR3, as DNA: TGTGCCACCAGCGGGTCTGGGGCCAACGTCCTGACTTTC. The chain employs TRBV24-1 and TRBJ2-6; D not resolved. There are 13 residues in the CDR3. Germline V CDR1 and CDR2: KGHDR, SFDVKD. V was trimmed by 7 bases and J by 1 base, leaving 4 bases between them.

Only a few counts were recorded for this clone. The V and J genes are TRBV6-5 and TRBJ1-5; D call uncertain. This CDR3 is 14 amino acids long. In germline, CDR1 is MNHEY, CDR2 SVGAGI. The germline V and J ends were trimmed by 6 bases and 2 bases, with 11 bases remaining between them. For the CDR3, the DNA is TGTGCCAGCAGCCTCCAGTTGGGCAATCAGCCCCAGCATTTT. This gives the protein CASSLQLGNQPQHF.

The rearrangement joins TRBV19 to TRBJ1-5; maybe TRBD1 (6 bases). Germline loops: CDR1 LNHDA, CDR2 SQIVND (reference sequence). Trimming cost V 7 bases and J 4 bases, with 20 bases left between them. This CDR3 region has 16 residues. The CDR3, as DNA: TGTGCCAGTACCCCTGTGAATGTAAGGGGGAATCAGCCCCAGCATTTT. It is translated as CASTPVNVRGNQPQHF. The variable domain in full, with the rest retrieved from reference TRBV19 and TRBJ1-5, is DGGITQSPKYLFRKEGQNVTLSCEQNLNHDAMYWYRQDPGQGLRLIYYSQIVNDFQKGDIAEGYSVSREKKESFPLTVTSAQKNPTAFYLCASTPVNVRGNQPQHFGDGTRLSIL.

This clone came up once. V is TRBV7-3 and J is TRBJ2-1; tentatively, D is TRBD2 (6 bases). CDR1 is SGHTA, CDR2 FQGTGA, per germline. The CDR3 consists of 15 residues. Trimming left V 5 bases short and J 0 bases short, with 11 bases between. CDR3 in DNA: TGTGCCAGCAGCCCAGGAGGGAGCTCCTACAATGAGCAGTTCTTC. It yields the protein CASSPGGSSYNEQFF.

This chain uses TRBV6-5 with TRBJ2-1; a possible D gene is TRBD2 (7 bases). There are 15 residues in the CDR3. Germline values: CDR1 MNHEY, CDR2 SVGAGI. Trimming left V 2 bases short and J 2 bases short, with 10 bases between. Here the CDR3 DNA reads TGTGCCAGCAGTTACCCGGGGGGCCCCTACAATGAGCAGTTCTTC. Translated, it gives CASSYPGGPYNEQFF.

The table lists this clone with a few counts. The DNA for the CDR3 is TGTGCCAGCAGTTTAGGACCGGAGACTGAAGCTTTCTTT. This gives the protein CASSLGPETEAFF. The gene calls are TRBV12-3 or TRBV12-4 and TRBJ1-1; no reliable D call. The CDR3 spans 13 residues. With 1 base removed from V and 5 bases from J, the gap between germline ends came to 8 bases.

The gene calls are TRBV5-4 and TRBJ1-1, with D possibly matching TRBD1 (5 bases). Trimming took 5 bases from V and 7 from J, leaving 21 bases between them. Per germline, CDR1 SGHNT and CDR2 YYREEE (reference sequence). The CDR3 loop spans 15 amino acids. CDR3 in amino acids: CASSPAGGRSVEAFF. DNA of the CDR3: TGTGCCAGCAGTCCGGCCGGGGGACGGAGTGTTGAAGCTTTCTTT.

This clone appeared a few times. V gene TRBV30 combines with J gene TRBJ1-6; the match to TRBD1 covers 7 bases. Trimming cost V 0 bases and J 5 bases; bases outside gene matches: 4. Germline CDR1 and CDR2: GTSNPN and SVGIG (reference sequence). This CDR3 is built from 15 residues. Here the CDR3 reads CAWSVWGTDNSPLHF. The CDR3 nucleotides read TGTGCCTGGAGTGTATGGGGGACAGATAATTCACCCCTCCACTTT. Looking up the rest from reference TRBV30 and TRBJ1-6 gives the full variable domain: SQTIHQWPATLVQPVGSPLSLECTVEGTSNPNLYWYRQAAGRGLQLLFYSVGIGQISSEVPQNLSASRPQDRQFILSSKKLLLSDSGFYLCAWSVWGTDNSPLHFGNGTRLTVT.

V is TRBV30 and J is TRBJ2-7; 9 bases agree with TRBD2. Germline loops: CDR1 GTSNPN, CDR2 SVGIG (reference sequence). Trimming removed 2 bases from V and 3 bases from J; junction bases left unmatched: 11. This CDR3 spans 16 amino acids. The CDR3 coding sequence is TGTGCCTGGAGTACTGGAAGTAGCGGGGGAGACTACGAGCAGTACTTC. Protein: CAWSTGSSGGDYEQYF.

The J gene is TRBJ1-1, the V gene TRBV18, with 9 positions matching TRBD1. The germline V gene has CDR1 KGHSH and CDR2 LQKENI. The CDR3 runs to 17 residues. The trim removed 0 bases at V and 0 bases at J, leaving 5 bases unmatched. CDR3 protein: CASSPPIGTGLNTEAFF. DNA for the CDR3: TGTGCCAGCTCACCACCGATAGGGACAGGGCTGAACACTGAAGCTTTCTTT.

The V and J genes are TRBV3-1 (or the pseudogene TRBV3-2) and TRBJ2-5, with 9 positions matching TRBD1. The J segment lost 2 bases and the V segment lost 4 bases, leaving 2 bases of the junction unmatched. Germline V lookup: CDR1 LGHDT, CDR2 YNNKEL (reference sequence). The CDR3 has 14 amino acids. The CDR3 here is CASSRGTGQETQYF. The CDR3 coding sequence is TGTGCCAGCAGCCGCGGGACAGGGCAAGAGACCCAGTACTTC.

V and J are TRBV2 and TRBJ1-6, with 8 bases identical to TRBD1. J gave up 8 bases and V 4 bases, and 4 bases lay outside the gene matches. This CDR3 region has 14 residues. Germline loops: CDR1 SNHLY, CDR2 FYNNEI. The DNA of the CDR3 is TGTGCCAGCAGTGTAGGACAGGGCGATTCACCCCTCCACTTT. Translated: CASSVGQGDSPLHF.

V usage is TRBV9 and J usage is TRBJ1-1, with a weak D call TRBD1 (6 bases). CDR1 and CDR2 from the germline V gene are SGDLS and YYNGEE. This CDR3 is 18 amino acids long. With 1 base removed from V and 1 base from J, the gap between germline ends came to 20 bases. The CDR3: CASSVNPGQTQPNTEAFF. In nucleotides, the CDR3 is TGTGCCAGCAGCGTAAACCCTGGACAGACCCAACCGAACACTGAAGCTTTCTTT.

This chain links TRBV6-5 with TRBJ1-2; TRBD1 agrees at 10 bases. V shed 6 bases and J 6 bases; nucleotides not matched to a gene: 7. CDR3 length: 14 residues. Germline loops: CDR1 MNHEY, CDR2 SVGAGI. The CDR3 DNA is TGTGCCAGCAGGGGACAGGGGCCAGAACATGGCTACACCTTC. It specifies CASRGQGPEHGYTF.

This clone was detected only a few times. The CDR3 sequence: CASSGTSGAYNEQFF. CDR3 sequence (DNA): TGTGCCAGCAGCGGGACTAGCGGGGCCTACAATGAGCAGTTCTTC. The chain recombines TRBV9 with TRBJ2-1; 12 bases line up with TRBD2. Germline V gene lookup returns CDR1 SGDLS and CDR2 YYNGEE. The V and J ends lost 3 bases and 2 bases, in that order; junction bases with no gene match: 0. There are 15 residues in the CDR3.

The V and J genes are TRBV5-1 and TRBJ2-5, with TRBD1 as a possible D gene (5 bases). The germline V gene encodes CDR1 SGHRS and CDR2 YFSETQ. The V gene lost 7 bases and the J gene lost 2 bases, with 15 bases spanning the gap. The CDR3 has 14 amino acids. CDR3 bases: TGCGCCAGCTCGAGACAGAACAGTCAAGAGACCCAGTACTTC. Translation: CASSRQNSQETQYF.

This chain connects TRBV6-5 to TRBJ2-3; 8 bases are shared with TRBD1. Per germline, CDR1 MNHEY and CDR2 SVGAGI. Trimming cost V 5 bases and J 11 bases; bases outside gene matches: 12. The CDR3 spans 14 residues. The DNA for the CDR3 is TGTGCCAGCAGTCGGACAGGGCTTCTTTTGAGGCAGTATTTT. Amino acid sequence: CASSRTGLLLRQYF.

The rearrangement joins TRBV6-5 to TRBJ1-1; 7 nucleotides line up with TRBD1. The germline gives CDR1 MNHEY, CDR2 SVGAGI. J was trimmed by 6 bases and V by 6 bases; bases with no gene match: 7. This CDR3 spans 13 amino acids. The CDR3 protein is CASRQGLLSEAFF. The CDR3 DNA follows: TGTGCCAGCAGACAGGGGTTGCTTTCTGAAGCTTTCTTT.

The chain has TRBV9 and TRBJ2-1, with D maybe TRBD2 (5 bases). CDR3 size: 16 residues. CDR1 is SGDLS, CDR2 YYNGEE, per germline. V was clipped by 2 bases and J by 3 bases, with 15 bases between them. The CDR3 DNA is TGTGCCAGCAGCGTTACTAGGTCTTCGAGCTACAATGAGCAGTTCTTC. This codes for CASSVTRSSSYNEQFF.

The chain employs TRBV6-2 or TRBV6-3 and TRBJ2-7, with D perhaps matching TRBD2 (6 bases). V lost 2 bases and J 4 bases, leaving 27 bases between the germline ends. This CDR3 has 19 amino acids. CDR1 and CDR2 (germline): MNHEY, SVGEGT. CDR3 in DNA: TGTGCCAGCAGTTACACAGCTAGCGCGGGCCACCCTGGAGCTTACGAGCAGTACTTC. Its translation is CASSYTASAGHPGAYEQYF.